This T cell receptor beta chain was sequenced in a study of blood T cells in healthy people across ages (dated by TCRdb to between 2015 and 2017). In terms of the full investigation: In model experiments, roughly one uniquely barcoded TCR beta cDNA molecule per two T cells was captured by template switching. Donors of different ages were randomly distributed across sequencing lanes to avoid experimental bias. Four age groups were formed from the donors: young (average 16 years), middle-aged (approximately 39), aged (about 62) and long-lived (around 82). Using deep sequencing normalized with unique cDNA molecular identifiers, the study measured how TCR beta repertoire diversity changes with age. For two donors (one aged 18 to 29 and one aged 80 or older), the study analyzed two additional independent replicas of 1 million unique cDNA reads from the same blood draw.

This clonotype was seen a few times. The antigen this receptor binds is unknown. The sample holds no much larger clone one base away, and base qualities are not on file. From the germline V gene, CDR1 is SGHRS and CDR2 is YFSETQ. Reading from cysteine to phenylalanine, the CDR3 counts 16 amino acids. Only CDR3 DNA is held: 48 bases, read in frame from base 1. V is cut back by 1 base and J by 6 bases, with 7 bases in the junction unmatched. Libraries were constructed by 5' RACE. Sequenced using an Illumina HiSeq 2500. A second PCR of roughly 7 to 11 cycles was run with a J-beta primer mix and a sample-barcoded 5' primer. A template-switch 5' adaptor carrying 12 random nucleotides introduced a unique molecular identifier onto each TCR beta cDNA molecule. At least 2.5 million CDR3-containing paired-end reads were obtained from each sample. First-strand cDNA synthesis was performed from all RNA using the Mint cDNA synthesis kit, with priming by a TRBC-specific oligonucleotide. Following uracil-DNA glycosylase treatment, all cDNA underwent a first 18-cycle PCR with the universal primers M1SS and BC2_uni_R. Regarding the original processing steps: For normalization, 1 million high-quality reads were randomly selected from each sample, with every read carrying a distinct molecular identifier. Reads with shared molecular identifiers were discarded instead of being binned into consensus sequences. CDR3 identification, clonotype clustering and error correction used MiTCR with a Q25 quality threshold and the strictest error-elimination algorithm. A nonparametric unseen species model with Euler transformation was used to estimate lower-bound total TCR beta diversity. TCRdb reworked the public reads: Q25 trimming with fastp, MiXCR clone assembly, productive beta chains retained. Duplicate CDR3 protein sequences are folded into a single record with the most common DNA and genes. What appears here as the V and J calls and clone size reflects TCRdb's work, not the paper's. Across this sample there are about 1,500,000 distinct CDR3 sequences, with 25% to 30% seen only once. Less than 9.5% of the sample is taken by the ten largest.

The donors were 40 or so Caucasian individuals from Russia, aged about 6 to 100 years, who were systemically healthy. Ten milliliters of peripheral blood were drawn from each donor into EDTA-treated Vacutainer tubes. Ficoll-Paque density-gradient centrifugation was used to isolate PBMCs, with at least 7 million obtained per sample. Total RNA was extracted from PBMCs with Trizol reagent, with at least 6 micrograms obtained per sample. For every donor, flow cytometry on a PBMC aliquot measured the percentage of naive CD45RAhigh/CD27high T cells. The paper as a whole reports these results and caveats: Since profiling was done on bulk unsorted PBMCs, naive and antigen-experienced compartments could not be conclusively compared. Compared with the aged group, the long-lived group had more naive CD4+ T cells, fewer expanded clones and increased TCR diversity, suggesting age selection. As age increased, observed TCR beta diversity per million T cells dropped in a roughly linear way, and a significant reduction was already evident by age about 40. Observed TCR beta diversity correlated strongly with the percentage of naive T cells measured by flow cytometry. Estimates of total diversity based on one million sequenced T cells were regarded as lower bounds and as underestimates. Because donor CMV infection status was unknown, age-related changes in expanded clonotypes were potentially confounded.

Sample: blood. The V gene is TRBV5-1 and the J gene is TRBJ2-1; 10 junctional bases match TRBD2. The TCR comes from a woman aged 25 to 39 in good health. The CDR3 corresponds to CASSLLPGLASNEQFF. The nucleotide sequence reads TGCGCCAGCAGCTTGTTACCGGGACTAGCGAGCAATGAGCAGTTCTTC.